This T cell receptor beta chain is from a study of cytomegalovirus exposure and HLA in healthy donors. Trimming cost V 6 bases and J 1 base, with 11 bases left between them. This CDR3 has 14 residues. The germline V gene has CDR1 SGHTA and CDR2 FQGNSA. PCR employed 60 Vbeta and 13 Jbeta primers. TCRdb keeps only in-frame clones here, not all; method: immunoSEQ multiplex PCR. The sample includes 95,000 to 150,000 clones, about 75% of them seen just once. Sequenced sample: PBMCs. The sequence came from a man aged 55 to 70 in good health and CMV-seropositive. The V and J genes are TRBV7-2 and TRBJ2-3, with a tentative D call TRBD2 (5 bases). This CDR3 is CASSYRSGTDTQYF. For the CDR3, the DNA is TGTGCCAGCAGTTACCGTAGCGGCACAGATACGCAGTATTTT.